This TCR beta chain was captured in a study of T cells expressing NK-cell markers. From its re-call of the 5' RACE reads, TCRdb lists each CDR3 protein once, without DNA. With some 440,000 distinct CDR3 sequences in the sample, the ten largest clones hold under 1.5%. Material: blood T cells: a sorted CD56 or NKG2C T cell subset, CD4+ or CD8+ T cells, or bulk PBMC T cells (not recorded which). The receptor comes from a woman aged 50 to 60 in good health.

This CDR3 reads CAISESSGRVEQFF. This chain uses TRBV10-3 with TRBJ2-1; TCRdb outputs TRBD2, but without DNA this stays unchecked. CDR1 is ENHRY and CDR2 is SYGVKD in the germline V gene. The CDR3 runs 14 residues.